These T cell receptor beta chains were read from a single sample in a study of a mutant IDH1 vaccine in newly diagnosed glioma. Profiled with immunoSEQ multiplex PCR; TCRdb holds only in-frame clones, not every one. The repertoire holds about 88,000 clones, with almost 85% as singletons. Source: PBMCs, taken from a glioma patient treated with radiotherapy, temozolomide or both. Receptors were obtained from a middle-aged man with glioma. Some clones in this sample may be carry-over from other donors' samples. CDR3s leave out the opening cysteine and the closing phenylalanine or tryptophan. The order of the fields is V gene, D gene, CDR3 protein. The D gene is left open where the match is weak.

TRBV27,-,ASKGGAYNSPLH
TRBV30,-,AWVEQGSYGYT
TRBV21-1,-,ASSKVMGEGQPQH
TRBV7-9,-,ASTLVGSSGANVLT
TRBV7-9,-,ASSPVTRYGYT
TRBV5-6,-,ASSQLTVRIYGYT
TRBV9,-,ASSVDHQPWNSPLH
TRBV6-1,TRBD1,ASSGTGGIKTEAF
TRBV30,-,AWSVRVNSPLH
TRBV9,-,ASSVTGYNGYT
TRBV5-1,TRBD1,ASSLATGGDGYT
TRBV5-6,TRBD2,ASSLGRASGGHEQY
TRBV5-6,-,ASSLVHMNTEAF
TRBV5-1,-,ASSLEALHGYT
TRBV2,-,ASRGETGRNSPLH
TRBV7-9,-,ASSPPTGGPQH
TRBV7-9,-,ASSLMGGHTEAF
TRBV2,-,ASSERSLGNQPQH
TRBV11-3,-,ASSLGATYEQY
TRBV15,-,ATSKQTVSLMNTEAF
TRBV18,-,ASSDSGDQPQH
TRBV10-1,-,ASRQGAGELF
TRBV6-4,TRBD2,ASSGTASGGDTQY
TRBV6-5,-,ASSRTGSPLH
TRBV7-8,-,ASSPRQDSPLH
TRBV2,-,ASSLSQSGASYNSPLH
TRBV2,-,ASSVSGSYEQY
TRBV19,-,ASSRDRTSRFHNEQF
TRBV7-9,TRBD1,ASSLQGDEQY